This T cell receptor beta chain was captured by sequencing in a study of neurological immune-mediated disorders. Study-level points and caveats: When the repertoires were grouped phylogenetically, those of 18 of the 34 multiple sclerosis patients came together in a single cluster of related CDR3 sequences, which points to a possible repertoire-level signature.

This CDR3 has 14 amino acids. J gave up 2 bases and V 7 bases, and 5 bases lay outside the gene matches. The germline CDR1 and CDR2 sequences are ENHRY and SYGVKD. The unsorted libraries were prepared from 2 million PBMCs (stored at -80 C). One entry per CDR3 protein, called by TCRdb with MiXCR from the 5' RACE reads. In the table there are some 70,000 distinct CDR3 sequences, 4.5% of which are singletons. In its sample, this clonotype was seen many times. Its antigen is as yet unknown. Sequenced: PBMCs. The rearrangement joins TRBV10-3 to TRBJ2-3; 8 bases agree with TRBD1. This TCR came from a man younger than 45 with multiple sclerosis. CDR3 nucleotides: TGTGCCATCAAGGACAGGGAGGTCACAGATACGCAGTATTTT. This codes for CAIKDREVTDTQYF.